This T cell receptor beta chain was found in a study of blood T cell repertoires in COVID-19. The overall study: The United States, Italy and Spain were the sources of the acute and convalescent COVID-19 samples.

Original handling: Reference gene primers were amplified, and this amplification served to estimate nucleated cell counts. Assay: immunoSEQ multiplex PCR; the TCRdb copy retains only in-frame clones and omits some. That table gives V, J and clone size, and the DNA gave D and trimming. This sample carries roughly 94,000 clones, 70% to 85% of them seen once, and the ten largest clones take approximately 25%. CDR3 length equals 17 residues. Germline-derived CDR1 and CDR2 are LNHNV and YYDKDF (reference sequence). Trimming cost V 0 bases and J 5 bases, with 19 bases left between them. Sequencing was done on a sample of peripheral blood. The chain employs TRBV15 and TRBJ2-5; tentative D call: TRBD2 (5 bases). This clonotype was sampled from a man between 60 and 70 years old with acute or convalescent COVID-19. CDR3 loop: CATSRDQGLPSLETQYF. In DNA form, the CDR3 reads TGTGCCACCAGCAGAGACCAAGGACTTCCGAGTCTCGAGACCCAGTACTTC. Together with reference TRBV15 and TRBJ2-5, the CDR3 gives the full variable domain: DAMVIQNPRYQVTQFGKPVTLSCSQTLNHNVMYWYQQKSSQAPKLLFHYYDKDFNNEADTPDNFQSRRPNTSFCFLDIRSPGLGDTAMYLCATSRDQGLPSLETQYFGPGTRLLVL.